These 2 T cell receptor beta chains were sequenced from one sample in a study of blood T cell repertoires in COVID-19. Repertoires were generated with immunoSEQ multiplex PCR, while TCRdb's copy carries only in-frame clones and drops some. The table records about 150,000 clones, about 85% of them present only once. Specimen: peripheral blood. The receptors originated from an older woman with COVID-19, enrolled during active disease.

This clone was seen just once. The V and J genes are TRBV5-1 and TRBJ2-2; 7 bases are shared with TRBD1. The CDR3 length is 15 residues. V dropped 4 bases and J dropped 2; count of bases not matched to a gene: 5. CDR1 and CDR2 (germline): SGHRS, YFSETQ. This chain's CDR3 is CASSTRQGNTGELFF. In DNA, the CDR3 is TGCGCCAGCAGCACCAGACAGGGTAACACCGGGGAGCTGTTTTTT.

CDR3 region: CASSPQGGNQPQHF. CDR3 nucleotides: TGTGCCAGCTCACCACAGGGGGGCAATCAGCCCCAGCATTTT. The chain combines TRBV18 with TRBJ1-5, with D perhaps TRBD1 (6 bases). The CDR3 consists of 14 residues. Germline CDR1 reads KGHSH; CDR2 reads LQKENI. The V end lost 1 base, the J end lost 2 bases, and 6 bases lay between the germline ends.